Sequencing of this TCR beta chain was carried out in a study of cytomegalovirus exposure and HLA in healthy donors. Overall study findings and caveats: Later analysis indicated greater clonal expansion among HLA-associated TCR beta chains than among equally common other chains. In a later analysis, a missense DCLRE1C variant was linked to TCR beta V- and J-gene trimming. In the analysis, some V segments, TRBV6-2 and TRBV6-3 included, were excluded as indistinguishable.

There are 16 residues in the CDR3. V lost 1 base and J lost 5; bases outside the gene matches: 10. Germline CDR1 is SGHDT and CDR2 is YYEEEE. Note on this clone: Antigen: not known.

Primers included in the PCR were 60 Vbeta and 13 Jbeta primers. TCRdb keeps only in-frame clones here, not all; method: immunoSEQ multiplex PCR. The repertoire has about 150,000 clones, over 60% of them found once; the top ten carry 5.5% to 7.5%. The material sequenced was PBMCs. The chain combines TRBV5-6 with TRBJ2-3; 7 bases are shared with TRBD2. This receptor was obtained from a woman in her fifties or sixties in good health and CMV-seronegative. The CDR3 region is CASSLMRLREIDTQYF. CDR3 coding DNA: TGTGCCAGCAGCTTGATGCGGTTGCGGGAGATAGATACGCAGTATTTT.